This TCR beta chain is drawn from a study of T cell responses to AZD1222 COVID-19 vaccine. V was pared by 7 bases and J by 8 bases, with 15 bases between. CDR3 length equals 12 residues. Germline CDR1 and CDR2: SGHTS and YDEGEE. The table came from immunoSEQ multiplex PCR; TCRdb's copy has only in-frame clones and leaves some out. The sample yields around 140,000 clones, approximately 92% seen once. The specimen was peripheral blood, collected 28 days after the second AZD1222 dose. The chain joins TRBV5-8 to TRBJ1-2; D gene uncertain. The sequence derives from an adult who received the AZD1222 COVID-19 vaccine. CDR3 residues: CASGRDFGGYTF. The CDR3 nucleotides read TGTGCCAGCGGCCGGGATTTCGGCGGCTACACCTTC.